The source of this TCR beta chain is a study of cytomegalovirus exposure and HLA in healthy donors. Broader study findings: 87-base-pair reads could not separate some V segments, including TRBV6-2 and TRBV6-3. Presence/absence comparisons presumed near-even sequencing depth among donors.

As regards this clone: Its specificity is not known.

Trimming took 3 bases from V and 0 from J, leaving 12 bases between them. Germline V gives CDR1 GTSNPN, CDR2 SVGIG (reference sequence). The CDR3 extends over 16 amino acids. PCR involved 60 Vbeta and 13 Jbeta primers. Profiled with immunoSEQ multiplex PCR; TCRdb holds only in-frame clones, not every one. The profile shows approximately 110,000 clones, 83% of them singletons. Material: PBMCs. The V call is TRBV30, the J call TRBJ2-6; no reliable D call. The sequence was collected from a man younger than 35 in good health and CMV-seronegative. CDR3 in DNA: TGTGCCTGGAGCCCGTGGCAGGTCTCTGGGGCCAACGTCCTGACTTTC. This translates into CAWSPWQVSGANVLTF.